The clone carrying this T cell receptor beta chain was seen ten or more times. These data are taken from a study of T cells in Graves' hyperthyroidism and ophthalmopathy. Aged 18 to 65, the patients had hyperthyroidism that was newly diagnosed and had lasted under 2 months. Amplification targeted TCR beta CDR3 regions from RNA transcripts. Primed by the HTBI set, a first-round RT-PCR was run on the TCR CDR3. TCRdb re-analysed the multiplex PCR reads in MiXCR, keeping a single row per CDR3 protein. This sample has a few hundred thousand distinct CDR3 sequences, with 14% found just once. CDR1 is PRHDT and CDR2 is FYEKMQ in the germline V gene (reference sequence). The V end was cut by 8 bases, the J end by 4 bases, with 23 bases between. This CDR3 comprises 16 residues.

This sequence joins TRBV13 and TRBJ2-5; D might be TRBD2 (6 bases). The sequencing sample was made of blood. This clonotype originated in a woman between 18 and 30 years old with Graves' hyperthyroidism. The CDR3 is CASGFGGQLRGETQYF. Written as DNA, the CDR3 is TGTGCCAGCGGATTTGGAGGGCAGCTGAGGGGAGAGACCCAGTACTTC.